This T cell receptor beta chain emerged from a study of cytomegalovirus exposure and HLA in healthy donors. After removal of 3 bases from V and 2 bases from J, the junction contained 3 bases not matched to a gene. The V gene's germline CDR1 is MNHEY and CDR2 SMNVEV (reference sequence). The CDR3 spans 15 residues. Study outcomes and limitations: TRBV6-2, TRBV6-3 and some other V segments were excluded as indistinguishable.

Remarks on this clone: Its antigen is currently unknown.

The PCR had 60 Vbeta and 13 Jbeta primers. The assay was immunoSEQ multiplex PCR, and TCRdb's table has in-frame clones only and misses some. The sample holds some 160,000 clones, approximately 85% seen once. The sequence was obtained from a man aged 25 to 40 in good health and CMV-seropositive. Sequencing input: PBMCs. V gene TRBV27 combines with J gene TRBJ2-7; TRBD2 agrees at 11 bases. The CDR3 is CASSLVAGGTYEQYF. CDR3 DNA: TGTGCCAGCAGTTTGGTAGCGGGAGGGACCTACGAGCAGTACTTC.